The rows below give T cell receptor beta chains drawn from one sample of a study of blood T cell repertoires in COVID-19. Clones were sequenced by immunoSEQ multiplex PCR, and TCRdb holds only the in-frame ones, with some missing. The sample includes around 64,000 clones, 75% to 95% of them seen just once. The material sequenced was peripheral blood. These receptors originate from a human donor in a cohort sampled during active COVID-19. CDR3s include the opening cysteine and the closing phenylalanine or tryptophan. A D gene is named only where the DNA matches it firmly. Expanded clones get a size class; other rows say once, few or many, or leave the size out.

v_gene	abundance	j_gene	d_gene	CDR3nt	CDR3aa
TRBV5-8	.	TRBJ2-7	TRBD1	TGTGCCAGCAGCCCGGACAGGCTGAGCTCCTACGAGCAGTACTTC	CASSPDRLSSYEQYF
TRBV18	.	TRBJ1-1	.	TGTGCCAGCTCACCGGGTATGGGGGGGCTAATGACTGAAGCTTTCTTT	CASSPGMGGLMTEAFF
TRBV15	.	TRBJ2-1	TRBD1	TGTGCCACCAGCCCCACCCGGGACAGGGGCAATGAGCAGTTCTTC	CATSPTRDRGNEQFF
TRBV21-1	.	TRBJ1-4	.	TGTGCCAGCAGCAAAGGGGACAGGGCTAATGAAAAACTGTTTTTT	CASSKGDRANEKLFF
TRBV7-9	.	TRBJ2-3	.	TGTGCCAGCAGCCTCAAGGGGAGCACAGATACGCAGTATTTT	CASSLKGSTDTQYF
TRBV5-1	once	TRBJ2-7	.	TGCGCCAGCAGCTTCAAAGGGTTACTAGTCTACGAGCAGTACTTC	CASSFKGLLVYEQYF
TRBV9	once	TRBJ1-3	TRBD1	TGTGCCAGCAGCCCCCCCTATAGTACAGGGGCTGGAAACACCATATATTTT	CASSPPYSTGAGNTIYF
TRBV18	.	TRBJ2-2	.	TGTGCCAGCTCGGTAGCGAACACCGGGGAGCTGTTTTTT	CASSVANTGELFF
TRBV28	.	TRBJ2-7	.	TGTGCCAGCAGTTTACTTCTCCGGGGGGCCGAGCAGTACTTC	CASSLLLRGAEQYF
TRBV7-9	.	TRBJ1-2	.	TGTGCCAGCAGCCTACTTACTAACTATGGCTACACCTTC	CASSLLTNYGYTF
TRBV9	.	TRBJ2-5	TRBD1	TGTGCCAGCAGCCCCTATGGACAGGGGACGGAGACCCAGTACTTC	CASSPYGQGTETQYF
TRBV6-1	.	TRBJ1-2	.	TGTGCCAGCAGTGAGGGGGTGGAGGGTGATGGCTACACCTTC	CASSEGVEGDGYTF
TRBV11-2	.	TRBJ2-2	.	TGTGCCAGCAGCCCCCTAGTATCCGGGGAGCTGTTTTTT	CASSPLVSGELFF
TRBV20-1	.	TRBJ1-2	.	TGCAGTGCTAGTGTTGGGGGCTCCTATGGCTACACCTTC	CSASVGGSYGYTF
TRBV5-1	.	TRBJ1-1	.	TGCGCCAGCAGCTTCGGGACTTCGAACGCTGAAGCTTTCTTT	CASSFGTSNAEAFF
TRBV4-1	.	TRBJ2-7	TRBD1	TGCGCCAGCAGCCCTTCACCCGGGACAGGGCGTTACGAGCAGTACTTC	CASSPSPGTGRYEQYF
TRBV11-2	.	TRBJ1-1	.	TGTGCCAGCAGCGCGAGTCGGGGGGCTGGGACTGAAGCTTTCTTT	CASSASRGAGTEAFF
TRBV10-3	once	TRBJ2-7	TRBD2	TGTGCCATCAGTGAACGCGGGGGGACCGGGGTCGAGCAGTACTTC	CAISERGGTGVEQYF
TRBV28	few	TRBJ1-1	TRBD1	TGTGCCAGCAGTTGGAGGACAGGGGGCTACACTGAAGCTTTCTTT	CASSWRTGGYTEAFF
TRBV7-3	.	TRBJ2-3	.	TGTGCCAGCAGCTTAATTTGGAGCAGCACAGATACGCAGTATTTT	CASSLIWSSTDTQYF
TRBV6-5	.	TRBJ2-2	.	TGTGCAGGGGGGGACCCGAACACCGGGGAGCTGTTTTTT	CAGGDPNTGELFF
TRBV30	.	TRBJ1-3	TRBD1	TGTGCCTGGCCCCCCAGGACAGGGGGCCACTCTGGAAACACCATATATTTT	CAWPPRTGGHSGNTIYF
TRBV6-5	.	TRBJ1-1	.	TGTGCCAGCAGTTACTCGATGGAGGGCGCTGAAGCTTTCTTT	CASSYSMEGAEAFF
TRBV19	.	TRBJ1-5	TRBD1	TGTGCCAGTAGTCCAGACAGGGGTAATCAGCCCCAGCATTTT	CASSPDRGNQPQHF
TRBV9	.	TRBJ1-2	TRBD1	TGTGCCAGCAGCGCGACAGGGGGCTACACCTTC	CASSATGGYTF
TRBV19	.	TRBJ2-7	.	TGTGCCAGTAGTATAGTAGCGCAGTCCTACGAGCAGTACTTC	CASSIVAQSYEQYF
TRBV7-2	.	TRBJ2-3	TRBD2	TGTGCCAGCAGCTTGCGCGGGAGAGGGGACGATACGCAGTATTTT	CASSLRGRGDDTQYF
TRBV6-4	.	TRBJ2-2	TRBD1	TGTGCCAGCAGTGAGACAGGGGATTTCACCGGGGAGCTGTTTTTT	CASSETGDFTGELFF